These 22 T cell receptor beta chains originate from one sample sequenced in a study of preoperative IRX-2 immunotherapy in early breast cancer. Sequencing was performed with immunoSEQ multiplex PCR; in TCRdb, only in-frame clones are kept and a portion is missing. Of about 5,300 clones in the sample, 73% were seen once. Treatment meaning: preoperative locoregional IRX-2 cytokine immunotherapy. Here the sequenced sample was tumor tissue, taken before IRX-2 immunotherapy. The receptors originated from a human donor with breast cancer.

The gene calls are TRBV6-8 and TRBJ2-3; 10 nucleotides line up with TRBD1. The CDR3 spans 14 residues. The germline gives CDR1 MNHGY, CDR2 SAAAGT. V lost 6 bases and J lost 4; bases outside the gene matches: 4. The CDR3 bases are TGTGCCAGCAGGGGGACAGGGGTCCCAGATACGCAGTATTTT. It codes for CASRGTGVPDTQYF.

This sequence joins TRBV2 and TRBJ2-2; maybe TRBD1 (6 bases). V was shortened by 6 bases and J by 5 bases, with 19 bases between the two germline ends. Germline V gives CDR1 SNHLY, CDR2 FYNNEI. CDR3 length equals 16 residues. The CDR3 sequence: CASSPPAGTTTGELFF. The CDR3 DNA sequence: TGTGCCAGCAGCCCTCCCGCCGGGACAACGACCGGGGAGCTGTTTTTT.

The chain couples TRBV29-1 to TRBJ2-7; 9 positions agree with TRBD1. V was pared by 4 bases and J by 4 bases, with 2 bases of the junction left unmatched. The CDR3 loop spans 12 amino acids. Germline V CDR1 and CDR2: SQVTM, ANQGSEA. This CDR3 is CSVAGQGYEQYF. The CDR3 DNA is TGCAGCGTTGCGGGACAGGGATACGAGCAGTACTTC.

This chain connects TRBV19 to TRBJ2-6; D not resolved. The CDR3 consists of 13 residues. V was pared by 3 bases and J by 0 bases, with 0 bases between. CDR1 and CDR2 (germline): LNHDA, SQIVND (reference sequence). In nucleotides, the CDR3 is TGTGCCAGTAGTATCTCTGGGGCCAACGTCCTGACTTTC. Protein product: CASSISGANVLTF.

This clone was counted a single time. The chain carries TRBV19 and TRBJ1-3; D is undetermined. V was shortened by 4 bases and J by 2 bases, with 18 bases between the two germline ends. The CDR3 extends over 17 amino acids. Germline V gene data show CDR1 as LNHDA and CDR2 as SQIVND (reference sequence). DNA for the CDR3: TGTGCCAGTAGTACCCCCCCCAAAAGAGGGACTGGAAACACCATATATTTT. Residues: CASSTPPKRGTGNTIYF.

The V call is TRBV5-1, the J call TRBJ1-1, with TRBD1 as a possible D gene (5 bases). The germline V gene has CDR1 SGHRS and CDR2 YFSETQ. This CDR3 spans 15 amino acids. The germline V and J ends were trimmed by 0 bases and 5 bases, with 14 bases remaining between them. The CDR3 loop reads CASSLESGVWTEAFF. CDR3 coding DNA: TGCGCCAGCAGCTTGGAGTCGGGGGTTTGGACTGAAGCTTTCTTT.

A few counts support this clone. V usage is TRBV6-8 and J usage is TRBJ2-6; D unclear. The V end was cut by 5 bases, the J end by 1 base, with 9 bases between. Germline assignment: CDR1 MNHGY and CDR2 SAAAGT. The CDR3 extends over 15 amino acids. The CDR3 DNA follows: TGTGCCAGCAGTGTTCGTGGATCTGGGGCCAACGTCCTGACTTTC. Protein product: CASSVRGSGANVLTF.

The rearrangement joins TRBV10-3 to TRBJ2-2; no clear D gene. The CDR3 length is 13 residues. With 6 bases removed from V and 6 bases from J, the gap between germline ends came to 11 bases. Germline assignment: CDR1 ENHRY and CDR2 SYGVKD. The chain's CDR3 is CAISDHISGELFF. CDR3 nucleotides: TGTGCCATCAGCGACCACATCTCCGGGGAGCTGTTTTTT.

This chain joins TRBV19 and TRBJ1-1; D possibly corresponds to TRBD1 (5 bases). V lost 1 base and J 4 bases, leaving 10 bases between the germline ends. The germline V gene has CDR1 LNHDA and CDR2 SQIVND (reference sequence). The CDR3 runs 14 residues. The CDR3 loop is CASSIVGGTTEAFF. CDR3 coding DNA: TGTGCCAGTAGTATAGTGGGTGGGACCACTGAAGCTTTCTTT.

The chain employs TRBV5-1 and TRBJ2-7; 9 bases agree with TRBD1. Germline lookup yields CDR1 SGHRS and CDR2 YFSETQ. The CDR3 totals 14 residues. Trimming cost V 7 bases and J 2 bases; bases outside gene matches: 7. The CDR3: CASRERQGAYEQYF. In nucleotides, the CDR3 is TGCGCCAGCCGTGAAAGACAGGGGGCCTACGAGCAGTACTTC.

This clone was detected only a few times. V is TRBV28 and J is TRBJ1-1; D unclear. The CDR3 consists of 12 residues. CDR1 is MDHEN, CDR2 SYDVKM, per germline. V dropped 3 bases and J dropped 1 base, with 3 bases sitting between them. This CDR3 reads CASSFWNTEAFF. The CDR3 DNA reads as TGTGCCAGCAGTTTTTGGAACACTGAAGCTTTCTTT.

V gene TRBV28 combines with J gene TRBJ2-5; 8 bases match TRBD2. The CDR3 sequence is 15 residues long. Germline CDR1 reads MDHEN; CDR2 reads SYDVKM. V shed 3 bases, J shed 0 bases, and the junction held 3 bases outside the gene matches. This chain's CDR3 is CASSLGLGYQETQYF. The CDR3 DNA sequence: TGTGCCAGCAGTTTGGGACTAGGGTACCAAGAGACCCAGTACTTC.

This clone was detected a few times. The genes are TRBV10-3 and TRBJ2-2; 9 bases agree with TRBD1. With 2 bases clipped from V and 5 bases from J, the junction kept 3 bases outside the gene matches. Per germline, CDR1 ENHRY and CDR2 SYGVKD. The CDR3 is 15 amino acids. The CDR3 loop reads CAISETGGETGELFF. The CDR3 DNA is TGTGCCATCAGTGAGACAGGGGGCGAAACCGGGGAGCTGTTTTTT.

V is TRBV29-1 and J is TRBJ2-3; perhaps TRBD2 as D (6 bases). CDR1 is SQVTM and CDR2 is ANQGSEA in the germline V gene. V was clipped by 8 bases and J by 3 bases, with 15 bases between them. The CDR3 consists of 13 residues. The CDR3 here is CSLLGGGTDTQYF. Here the CDR3 DNA reads TGCAGCCTACTGGGGGGTGGGACAGATACGCAGTATTTT.

DNA of the CDR3: TGCAGCGTGGACAGTCAGGAAGATACGCAGTATTTT. Its protein product is CSVDSQEDTQYF. This chain uses TRBV29-1 with TRBJ2-3, with a weak D call TRBD1 (6 bases). V lost 6 bases and J 5 bases, leaving 12 bases between the germline ends. The germline V gene encodes CDR1 SQVTM and CDR2 ANQGSEA. The CDR3 loop spans 12 amino acids.

The chain joins TRBV25-1 to TRBJ2-7, with D maybe TRBD2 (6 bases). V was shortened by 5 bases and J by 3 bases, with 17 bases between the two germline ends. The CDR3 contains 15 residues. Germline CDR1 MGHDK, CDR2 SYGVNS. The CDR3 DNA reads TGTGCCAGCAGTTTACGAACAGGACTATTCTACGAGCAGTACTTC. Protein: CASSLRTGLFYEQYF.

The CDR3 DNA reads TGTGCCAGCTCACCGGGACTCTCCTCACAGCCGGCCGGCTACACCTTC. Its protein is CASSPGLSSQPAGYTF. The J gene is TRBJ1-2, the V gene TRBV19, with D perhaps TRBD1 (5 bases). Germline CDR1 is LNHDA and CDR2 is SQIVND (reference sequence). The ends were cut back, 9 bases at V and 8 bases at J, with 28 bases in the middle. The CDR3 contains 16 residues.

The gene calls are TRBV6-8 and TRBJ2-5; D tentatively reads TRBD1 or TRBD2 (5 bases each). The CDR3 loop spans 15 amino acids. With 5 bases removed from V and 4 bases from J, the gap between germline ends came to 17 bases. The germline CDR1 and CDR2 sequences are MNHGY and SAAAGT. The CDR3 loop is CASSIPRAGTETQYF. The DNA for the CDR3 is TGTGCCAGCAGTATTCCCCGAGCAGGGACAGAGACCCAGTACTTC.

This clone has only one observation. The chain couples TRBV6-8 to TRBJ2-7; possibly TRBD2 for D (6 bases). CDR3 length: 14 amino acids. With 7 bases removed from V and 0 bases from J, the gap between germline ends came to 13 bases. In germline, CDR1 is MNHGY, CDR2 SAAAGT. The CDR3 region is CASKGRDSSYEQYF. The CDR3 region has the DNA TGTGCCAGCAAGGGGCGGGATTCCTCCTACGAGCAGTACTTC.

The rearrangement links TRBV11-3 to TRBJ1-4, with D possibly matching TRBD1 (6 bases). The CDR3 extends over 16 amino acids. Germline CDR1 SGHNT, CDR2 YENEEA. V lost 5 bases, J lost 4 bases, and 17 bases lay in between. CDR3 protein: CASSQTQGFSNEKLFF. CDR3 in DNA: TGTGCCAGCAGCCAAACACAGGGATTTAGTAATGAAAAACTGTTTTTT.

This chain's CDR3 is CSVERRNGAEAFF. The CDR3 DNA follows: TGCAGCGTTGAACGGAGGAACGGGGCTGAAGCTTTCTTT. This rearrangement joins TRBV29-1 to TRBJ1-1; D call uncertain. V was cut by 2 bases and J by 6 bases, with 13 bases left in between. Germline CDR1 and CDR2: SQVTM and ANQGSEA. CDR3 length: 13 amino acids. The full variable domain, in which reference TRBV29-1 and TRBJ1-1 provide the parts outside the CDR3, is SAVISQKPSRDICQRGTSLTIQCQVDSQVTMMFWYRQQPGQSLTLIATANQGSEATYESGFVIDKFPISRPNLTFSTLTVSNMSPEDSSIYLCSVERRNGAEAFFGQGTRLTVV.

The chain joins TRBV28 to TRBJ2-7; TRBD1 is a possible D gene (5 bases). The germline V and J ends were trimmed by 3 bases and 5 bases, with 14 bases remaining between them. The CDR3 loop spans 14 amino acids. Germline CDR1 is MDHEN and CDR2 is SYDVKM. The CDR3 bases are TGTGCCAGCAGTTTGGACACGTCTCAGGACGAGCAGTACTTC. This codes for CASSLDTSQDEQYF.